Shown below are 3 T cell receptor beta chains from a single sample sequenced in a study of CD4 T cells in relation to SARS-CoV-2 and coronaviruses. No cognate antigen is known for these TCRs. Unexposed donor CD4+ T cells date from about 2011-2018, before the COVID-19 pandemic. Isolation of CD4+ T cells took place after less than 13 days in culture. Clones were sequenced by immunoSEQ multiplex PCR, and TCRdb holds only the in-frame ones, with some missing. Of 18,000 or so clones in the sample, approximately 78% were seen once. The sequencing input was CD4+ T cells from PBMCs, cultured in vitro. These receptors originate from a human donor in good health.

The chain has TRBV7-9 and TRBJ2-6; either TRBD1 or TRBD2 may supply D (5 bases each). Germline V gene data show CDR1 as SEHNR and CDR2 as FQNEAQ (reference sequence). CDR3 length equals 17 residues. The germline V and J ends were trimmed by 2 bases and 2 bases, with 13 bases remaining between them. The CDR3 nucleotides read TGTGCCAGCAGCTTATATGGGGGTTCAGCTGGGGCCAACGTCCTGACTTTC. This codes for CASSLYGGSAGANVLTF. The full variable domain, its missing parts supplied by reference TRBV7-9 and TRBJ2-6, is DTGVSQNPRHKITKRGQNVTFRCDPISEHNRLYWYRQTLGQGPEFLTYFQNEAQLEKSRLLSDRFSAERPKGSFSTLEIQRTEQGDSAMYLCASSLYGGSAGANVLTFGAGSRLTVL.

The sample holds one count of this clone. V is TRBV3-1 (or the pseudogene TRBV3-2) and J is TRBJ2-1, with 16 bases that match TRBD2. Per the germline V gene, CDR1 is LGHDT and CDR2 is YNNKEL (reference sequence). This CDR3 is built from 17 residues. With 1 base clipped from V and 10 bases from J, the junction kept 7 bases outside the gene matches. This CDR3 is CASSQVGGTSGRGEQFF. CDR3 bases: TGTGCCAGCAGCCAAGTGGGCGGGACTAGCGGGAGGGGCGAGCAGTTCTTC.

The CDR3 here is CASSSSGRAGEQYF. The CDR3 DNA reads TGTGCCAGCAGTTCAAGCGGGAGGGCTGGCGAGCAGTACTTC. The chain employs TRBV27 and TRBJ2-7; 10 positions match TRBD2. Germline CDR1 and CDR2: MNHEY and SMNVEV (reference sequence). The CDR3 spans 14 residues. Germline trimming cut 4 bases from V and 6 bases from J; bases unmatched to any gene: 6.